These T cell receptor beta chains were read from a single sample in a study of T cells expressing NK-cell markers. TCRdb re-called the 5' RACE reads and gives one entry per CDR3 protein, without DNA. The table lists under 600,000 distinct CDR3 sequences. What was sequenced was blood T cells: a sorted CD56 or NKG2C T cell subset, CD4+ or CD8+ T cells, or bulk PBMC T cells (not recorded which). These receptors all stem from a woman aged 50 to 65 in good health. Both conserved end residues are part of each CDR3. The order of the fields is V gene, J gene, CDR3 length, CDR3 protein.

v_gene: TRBV24-1; j_gene: TRBJ2-5; len: 13; CDR3aa: CATMDVQEETQYF
v_gene: TRBV10-2; j_gene: TRBJ2-1; len: 16; CDR3aa: CASSESFRSGIVSQFF
v_gene: TRBV11-1; j_gene: TRBJ2-1; len: 15; CDR3aa: CASSLGTSGSTEQFF
v_gene: TRBV25-1; j_gene: TRBJ2-3; len: 15; CDR3aa: CASGRGDRDADTQYF
v_gene: TRBV29-1; j_gene: TRBJ1-4; len: 14; CDR3aa: CSVAAGGVNEKLFF
v_gene: TRBV12-3/TRBV12-4; j_gene: TRBJ2-1; len: 14; CDR3aa: CASSLGPIENEQFF
v_gene: TRBV9; j_gene: TRBJ2-1; len: 14; CDR3aa: CASSGGDRRNEQFF
v_gene: TRBV29-1; j_gene: TRBJ2-3; len: 14; CDR3aa: CSVGGLFNLDTQYF
v_gene: TRBV5-1; j_gene: TRBJ2-3; len: 13; CDR3aa: CASSPYPRDTQYF
v_gene: TRBV2; j_gene: TRBJ1-1; len: 13; CDR3aa: CASSRGTGDEAFF